This T cell receptor beta chain derives from a study of blood T cell repertoires in COVID-19. Overall study context: Samples came from the United States, Italy and Spain, spanning acute and convalescent COVID-19.

Only one count was recorded for this clone. The germline CDR1 and CDR2 sequences are KGHSH and LQKENI. The germline V and J ends were trimmed by 4 bases and 5 bases, with 12 bases remaining between them. The CDR3 contains 15 residues. Measured with immunoSEQ multiplex PCR; TCRdb has only the in-frame clones, and not every one. The repertoire has some 350,000 clones, approximately 82% of them found once; the top ten carry around 3%. This sequence joins TRBV18 and TRBJ1-6; D gene ambiguous. Material for sequencing was peripheral blood. The origin of this receptor is a man aged 25-40 years with active or convalescent COVID-19. CDR3 nucleotides: TGTGCCAGCTCACGGGTTTTCGGGGATAATTCACCCCTCCACTTT. As protein: CASSRVFGDNSPLHF.